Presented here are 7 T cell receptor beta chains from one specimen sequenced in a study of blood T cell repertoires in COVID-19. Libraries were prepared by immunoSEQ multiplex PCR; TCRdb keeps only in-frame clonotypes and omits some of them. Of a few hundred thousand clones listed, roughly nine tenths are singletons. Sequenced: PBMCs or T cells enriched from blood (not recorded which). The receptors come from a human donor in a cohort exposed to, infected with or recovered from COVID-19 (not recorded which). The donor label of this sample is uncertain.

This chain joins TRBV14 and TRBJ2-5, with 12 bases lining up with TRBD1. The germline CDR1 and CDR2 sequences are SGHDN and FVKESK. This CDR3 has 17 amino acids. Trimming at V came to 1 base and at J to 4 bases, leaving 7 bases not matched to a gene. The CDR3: CASSQAVGDRGRETQYF. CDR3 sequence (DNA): TGTGCCAGCAGCCAAGCTGTGGGGGACAGGGGGCGAGAGACCCAGTACTTC.

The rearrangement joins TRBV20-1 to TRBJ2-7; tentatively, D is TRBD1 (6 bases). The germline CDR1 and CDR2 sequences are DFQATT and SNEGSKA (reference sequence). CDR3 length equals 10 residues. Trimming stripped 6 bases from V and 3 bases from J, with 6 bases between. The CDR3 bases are TGCAGTGCGGGACACTACGAGCAGTACTTC. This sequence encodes CSAGHYEQYF.

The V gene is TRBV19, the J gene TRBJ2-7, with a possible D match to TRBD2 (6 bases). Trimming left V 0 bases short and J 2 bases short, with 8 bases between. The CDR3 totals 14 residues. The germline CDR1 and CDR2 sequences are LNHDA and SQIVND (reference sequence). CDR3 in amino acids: CASSIDRGTYEQYF. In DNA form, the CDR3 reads TGTGCCAGTAGTATAGATCGGGGGACCTACGAGCAGTACTTC.

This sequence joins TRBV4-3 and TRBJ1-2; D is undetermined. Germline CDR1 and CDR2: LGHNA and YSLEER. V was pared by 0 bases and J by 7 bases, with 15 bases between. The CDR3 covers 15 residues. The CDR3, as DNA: TGCGCCAGCAGCCAAGATCACTCCCCCCTAGGTGGCTACACCTTC. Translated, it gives CASSQDHSPLGGYTF.

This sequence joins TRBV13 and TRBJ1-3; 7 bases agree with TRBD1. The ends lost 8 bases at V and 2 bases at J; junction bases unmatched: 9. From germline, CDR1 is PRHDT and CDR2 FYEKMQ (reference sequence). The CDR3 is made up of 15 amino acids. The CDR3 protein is CASQTTGDTGNTIYF. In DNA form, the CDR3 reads TGTGCCAGCCAGACCACAGGGGACACTGGAAACACCATATATTTT.

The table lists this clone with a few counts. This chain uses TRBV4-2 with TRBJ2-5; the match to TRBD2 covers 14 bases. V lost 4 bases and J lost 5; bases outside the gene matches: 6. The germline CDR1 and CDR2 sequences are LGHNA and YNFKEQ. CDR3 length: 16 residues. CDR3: CASSPQTSGGVETQYF. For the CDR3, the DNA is TGTGCCAGCAGCCCCCAGACTAGCGGGGGGGTCGAGACCCAGTACTTC.

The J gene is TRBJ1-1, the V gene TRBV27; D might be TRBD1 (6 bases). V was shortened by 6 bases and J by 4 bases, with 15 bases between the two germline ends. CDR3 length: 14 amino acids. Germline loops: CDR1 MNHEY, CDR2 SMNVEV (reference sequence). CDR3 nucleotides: TGTGCCAGCAGAACCAGGGGAATGGGCACTGAAGCTTTCTTT. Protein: CASRTRGMGTEAFF.